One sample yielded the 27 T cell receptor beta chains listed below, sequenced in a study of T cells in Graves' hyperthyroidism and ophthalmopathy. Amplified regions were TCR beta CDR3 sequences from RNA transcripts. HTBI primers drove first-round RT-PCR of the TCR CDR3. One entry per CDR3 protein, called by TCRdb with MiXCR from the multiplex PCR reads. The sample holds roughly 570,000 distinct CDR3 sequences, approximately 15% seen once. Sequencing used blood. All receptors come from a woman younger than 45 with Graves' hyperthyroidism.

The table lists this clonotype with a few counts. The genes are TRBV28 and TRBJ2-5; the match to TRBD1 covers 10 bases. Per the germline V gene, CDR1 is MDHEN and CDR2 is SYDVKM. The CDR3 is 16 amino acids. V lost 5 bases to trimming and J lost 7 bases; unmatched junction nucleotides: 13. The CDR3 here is CASSPLGQGGAGTQYF. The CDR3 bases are TGTGCCAGCAGTCCCCTCGGACAGGGGGGTGCAGGGACCCAGTACTTC.

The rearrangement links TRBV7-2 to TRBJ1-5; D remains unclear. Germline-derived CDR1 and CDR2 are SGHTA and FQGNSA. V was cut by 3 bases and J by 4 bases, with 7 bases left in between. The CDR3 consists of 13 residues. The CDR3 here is CASSFVSNQPQHF. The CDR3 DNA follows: TGTGCCAGCAGCTTTGTTTCTAATCAGCCCCAGCATTTT.

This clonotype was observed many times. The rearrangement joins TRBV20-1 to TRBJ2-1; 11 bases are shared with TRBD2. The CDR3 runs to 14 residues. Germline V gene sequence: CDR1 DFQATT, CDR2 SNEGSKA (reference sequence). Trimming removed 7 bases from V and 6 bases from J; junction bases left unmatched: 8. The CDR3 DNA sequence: TGCAGTGTCCCGGGACTAGCGGTTTTCAATGAGCAGTTCTTC. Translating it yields CSVPGLAVFNEQFF.

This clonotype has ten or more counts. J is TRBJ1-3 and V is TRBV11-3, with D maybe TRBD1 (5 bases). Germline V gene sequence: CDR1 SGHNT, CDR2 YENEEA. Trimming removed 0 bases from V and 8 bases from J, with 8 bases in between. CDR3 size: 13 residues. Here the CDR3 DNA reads TGTGCCAGCAGCTTAGACCAGGGACACACCATATATTTT. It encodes CASSLDQGHTIYF.

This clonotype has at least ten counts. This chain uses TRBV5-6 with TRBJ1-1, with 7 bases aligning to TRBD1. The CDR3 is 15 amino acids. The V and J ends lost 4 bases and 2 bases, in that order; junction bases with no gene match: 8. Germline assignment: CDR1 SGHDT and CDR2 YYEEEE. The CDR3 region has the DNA TGTGCCAGCAGCAGACCCAGGGGGGCTAACACTGAAGCTTTCTTT. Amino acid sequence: CASSRPRGANTEAFF.

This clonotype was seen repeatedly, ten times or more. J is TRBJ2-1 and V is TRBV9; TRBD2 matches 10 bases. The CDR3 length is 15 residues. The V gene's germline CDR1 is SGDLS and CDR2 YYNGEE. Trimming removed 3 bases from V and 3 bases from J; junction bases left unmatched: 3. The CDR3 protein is CASSALAGHYNEQFF. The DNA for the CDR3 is TGTGCCAGCAGCGCACTAGCGGGACACTACAATGAGCAGTTCTTC.

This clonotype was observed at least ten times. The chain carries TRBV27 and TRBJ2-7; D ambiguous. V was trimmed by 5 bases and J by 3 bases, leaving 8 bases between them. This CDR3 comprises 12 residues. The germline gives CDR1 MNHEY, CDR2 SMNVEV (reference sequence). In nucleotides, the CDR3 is TGTGCCAGCAGTCCTTCAAACTACGAGCAGTACTTC. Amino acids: CASSPSNYEQYF.

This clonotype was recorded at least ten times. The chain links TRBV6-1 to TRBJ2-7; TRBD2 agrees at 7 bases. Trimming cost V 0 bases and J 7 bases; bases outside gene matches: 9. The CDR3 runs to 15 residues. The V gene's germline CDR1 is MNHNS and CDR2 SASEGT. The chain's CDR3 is CASSEAVGGPQEQYF. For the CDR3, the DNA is TGTGCCAGCAGTGAAGCGGTGGGAGGGCCACAGGAGCAGTACTTC.

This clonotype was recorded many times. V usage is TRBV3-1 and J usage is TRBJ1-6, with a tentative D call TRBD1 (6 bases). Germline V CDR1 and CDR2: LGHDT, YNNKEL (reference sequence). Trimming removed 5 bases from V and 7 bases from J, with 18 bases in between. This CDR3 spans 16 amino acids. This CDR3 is CASSYRRGLTNSPLHF. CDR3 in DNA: TGTGCCAGCAGCTACCGCCGGGGGCTTACGAATTCACCCCTCCACTTT.

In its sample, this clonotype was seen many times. CDR3 nucleotide sequence: TGTGCCAGCAGCCAAGATGGAGAGAACACTGAAGCTTTCTTT. It yields the protein CASSQDGENTEAFF. The gene calls are TRBV3-1 and TRBJ1-1; the D is unclear. Germline V gene data show CDR1 as LGHDT and CDR2 as YNNKEL (reference sequence). Between the trimmed V and J ends, which lost 0 bases and 1 base, there was a span of 6 bases. The CDR3 runs 14 residues.

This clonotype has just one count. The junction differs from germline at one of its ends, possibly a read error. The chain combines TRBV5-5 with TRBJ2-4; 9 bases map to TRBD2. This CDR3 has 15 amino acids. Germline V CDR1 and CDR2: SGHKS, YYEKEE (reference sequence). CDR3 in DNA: TGTGCCAGCATTGATCCGGGACTAGCCATAAACATTCAGTACTTC. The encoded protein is CASIDPGLAINIQYF.

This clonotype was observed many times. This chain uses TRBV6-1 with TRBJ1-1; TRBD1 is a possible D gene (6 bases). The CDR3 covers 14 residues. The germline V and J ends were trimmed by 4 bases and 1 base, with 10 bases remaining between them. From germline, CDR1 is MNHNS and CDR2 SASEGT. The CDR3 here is CASSAWTANTEAFF. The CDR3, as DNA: TGTGCCAGCAGTGCTTGGACAGCGAACACTGAAGCTTTCTTT.

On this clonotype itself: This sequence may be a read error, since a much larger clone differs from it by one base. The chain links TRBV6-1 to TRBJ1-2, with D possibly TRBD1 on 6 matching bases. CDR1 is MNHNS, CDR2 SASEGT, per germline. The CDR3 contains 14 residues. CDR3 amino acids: CAGSEPRGAPGYTF. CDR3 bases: TGTGCCGGCAGTGAACCGAGGGGGGCGCCCGGCTACACCTTC.

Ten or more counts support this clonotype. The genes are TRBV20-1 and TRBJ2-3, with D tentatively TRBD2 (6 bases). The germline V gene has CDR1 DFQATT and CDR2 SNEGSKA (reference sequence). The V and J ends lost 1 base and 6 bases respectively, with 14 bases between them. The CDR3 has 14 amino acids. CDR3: CSARGEAHGDTQYF. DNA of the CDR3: TGCAGTGCTAGAGGGGAGGCCCACGGGGATACGCAGTATTTT.

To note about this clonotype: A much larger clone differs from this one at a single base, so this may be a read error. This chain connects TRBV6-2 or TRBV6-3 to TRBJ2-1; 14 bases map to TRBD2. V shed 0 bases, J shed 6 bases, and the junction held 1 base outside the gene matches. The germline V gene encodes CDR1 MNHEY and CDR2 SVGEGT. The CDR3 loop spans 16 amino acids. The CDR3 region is CASSYSTSGRGNEQFF. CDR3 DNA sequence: TGTGCCAGCAGTTACTCGACTAGCGGGAGGGGCAATGAGCAGTTCTTC.

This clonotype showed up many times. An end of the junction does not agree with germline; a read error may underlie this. This CDR3 reads CASSFRGQNSTDTQYF. DNA of the CDR3: TGTGCCAGCAGCTTCAGGGGGCAGAACAGCACGGATACGCAGTATTTT. The J gene is TRBJ2-3, the V gene TRBV12-3 or TRBV12-4, with 8 nucleotides matching TRBD1. The length of the CDR3 is 16 residues.

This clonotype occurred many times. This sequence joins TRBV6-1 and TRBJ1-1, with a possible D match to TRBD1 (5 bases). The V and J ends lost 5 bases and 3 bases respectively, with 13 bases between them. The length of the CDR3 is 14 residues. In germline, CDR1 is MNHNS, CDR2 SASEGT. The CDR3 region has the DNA TGTGCCAGCAGTAACCAGGGTACGGACACTGAAGCTTTCTTT. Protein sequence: CASSNQGTDTEAFF.

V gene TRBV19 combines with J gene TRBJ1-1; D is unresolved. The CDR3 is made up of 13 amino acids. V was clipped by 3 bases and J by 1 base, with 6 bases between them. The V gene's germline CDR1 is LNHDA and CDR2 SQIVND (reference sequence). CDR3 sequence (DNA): TGTGCCAGTAGTATCGGTAAGAACACTGAAGCTTTCTTT. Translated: CASSIGKNTEAFF.

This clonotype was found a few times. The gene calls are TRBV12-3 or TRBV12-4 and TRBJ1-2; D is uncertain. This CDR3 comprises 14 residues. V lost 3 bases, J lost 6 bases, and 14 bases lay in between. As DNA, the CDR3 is TGTGCCAGCAGTTTTTTAAGGTTGGAGAATGGCTACACCTTC. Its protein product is CASSFLRLENGYTF.

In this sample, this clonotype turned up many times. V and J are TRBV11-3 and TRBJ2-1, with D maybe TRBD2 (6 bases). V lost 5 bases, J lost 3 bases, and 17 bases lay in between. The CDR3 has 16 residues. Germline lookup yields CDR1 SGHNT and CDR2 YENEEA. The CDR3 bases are TGTGCCAGCAGCCCGCGGGGCGTGGGGGACTACAATGAGCAGTTCTTC. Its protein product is CASSPRGVGDYNEQFF.

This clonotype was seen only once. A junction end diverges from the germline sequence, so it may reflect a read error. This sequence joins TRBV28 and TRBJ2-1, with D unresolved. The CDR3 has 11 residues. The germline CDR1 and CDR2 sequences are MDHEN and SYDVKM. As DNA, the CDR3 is TGTGCCGGCAGTCCGAAATATGAGCAGTTCTTC. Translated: CAGSPKYEQFF.

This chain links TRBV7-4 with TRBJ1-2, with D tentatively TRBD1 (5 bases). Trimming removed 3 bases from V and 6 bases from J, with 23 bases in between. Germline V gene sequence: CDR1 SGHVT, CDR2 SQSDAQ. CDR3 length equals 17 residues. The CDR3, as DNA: TGTGCCAGCAGCTTTCCGACGGACATACAAACCGTAGATGGCTACACCTTC. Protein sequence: CASSFPTDIQTVDGYTF. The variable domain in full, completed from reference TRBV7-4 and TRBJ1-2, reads GAGVSQSPRYKVAKRGRDVALRCDSISGHVTLYWYRQTLGQGSEVLTYSQSDAQRDKSGRPSGRFSAERPERSVSTLKIQRTEQGDSAVYLCASSFPTDIQTVDGYTFGSGTRLTVV.

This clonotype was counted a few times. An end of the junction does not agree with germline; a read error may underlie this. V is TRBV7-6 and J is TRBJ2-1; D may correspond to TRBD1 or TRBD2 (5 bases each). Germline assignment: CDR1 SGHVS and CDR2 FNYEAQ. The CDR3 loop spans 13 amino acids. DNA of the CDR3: TGTGCCGGCAGCCAGGGACCCTCGGCGGAGCAGTTCTTC. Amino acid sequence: CAGSQGPSAEQFF.

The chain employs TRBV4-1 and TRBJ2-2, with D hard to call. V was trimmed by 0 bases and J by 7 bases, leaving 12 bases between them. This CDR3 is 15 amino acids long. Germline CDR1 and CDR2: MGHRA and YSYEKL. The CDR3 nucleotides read TGCGCCAGCAGCCAAGATGTAGGGTATCACGGGGAGCTGTTTTTT. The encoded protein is CASSQDVGYHGELFF.

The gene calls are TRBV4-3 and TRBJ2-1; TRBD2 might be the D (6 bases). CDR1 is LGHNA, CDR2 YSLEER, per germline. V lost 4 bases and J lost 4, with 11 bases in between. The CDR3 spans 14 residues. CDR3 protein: CASSLGLPYNEQFF. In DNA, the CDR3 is TGCGCCAGCAGCCTGGGACTTCCGTACAATGAGCAGTTCTTC.

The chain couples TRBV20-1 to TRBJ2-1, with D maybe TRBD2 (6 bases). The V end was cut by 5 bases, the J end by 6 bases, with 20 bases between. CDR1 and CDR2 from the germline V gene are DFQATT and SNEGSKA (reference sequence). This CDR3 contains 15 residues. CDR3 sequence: CSAQTGDFPINEQFF. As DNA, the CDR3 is TGCAGTGCTCAAACGGGGGACTTTCCGATCAATGAGCAGTTCTTC.

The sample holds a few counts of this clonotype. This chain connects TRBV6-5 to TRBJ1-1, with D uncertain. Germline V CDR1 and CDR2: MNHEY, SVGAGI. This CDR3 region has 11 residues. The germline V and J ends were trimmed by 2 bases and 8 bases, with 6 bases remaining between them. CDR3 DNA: TGTGCCAGCAGTTACGGATCCGAAGCTTTCTTT. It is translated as CASSYGSEAFF.